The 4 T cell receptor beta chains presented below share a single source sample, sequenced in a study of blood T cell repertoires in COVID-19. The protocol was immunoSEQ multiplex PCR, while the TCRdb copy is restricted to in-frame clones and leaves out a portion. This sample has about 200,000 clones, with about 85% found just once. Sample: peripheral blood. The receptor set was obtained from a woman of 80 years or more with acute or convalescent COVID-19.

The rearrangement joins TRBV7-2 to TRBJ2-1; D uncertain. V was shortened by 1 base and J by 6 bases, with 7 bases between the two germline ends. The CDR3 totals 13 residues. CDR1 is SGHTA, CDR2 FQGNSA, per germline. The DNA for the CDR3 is TGTGCCAGCAGCTTAGAGAATAGCAATGAGCAGTTCTTC. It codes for CASSLENSNEQFF. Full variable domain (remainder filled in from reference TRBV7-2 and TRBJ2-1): GAGVSQSPSNKVTEKGKDVELRCDPISGHTALYWYRQSLGQGLEFLIYFQGNSAPDKSGLPSDRFSAERTGGSVSTLTIQRTQQEDSAVYLCASSLENSNEQFFGPGTRLTVL.

The CDR3 DNA reads as TGTGCCAGCAGCGTAGCGGGAGGACTAGCGGGAGGCGGAGAGACCCAGTACTTC. Amino acid sequence: CASSVAGGLAGGGETQYF. The chain has TRBV9 and TRBJ2-5, with 14 bases that match TRBD2. Losses at the gene ends were 0 bases for V and 4 bases for J; bases not matched to a gene: 8. The V gene's germline CDR1 is SGDLS and CDR2 YYNGEE. The CDR3 sequence is 18 residues long.

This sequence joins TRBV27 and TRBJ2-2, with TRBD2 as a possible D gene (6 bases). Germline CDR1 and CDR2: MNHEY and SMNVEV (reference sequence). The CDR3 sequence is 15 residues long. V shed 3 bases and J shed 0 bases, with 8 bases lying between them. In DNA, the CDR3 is TGTGCCAGCAGTTTTAGACTAGCGAACACCGGGGAGCTGTTTTTT. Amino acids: CASSFRLANTGELFF.

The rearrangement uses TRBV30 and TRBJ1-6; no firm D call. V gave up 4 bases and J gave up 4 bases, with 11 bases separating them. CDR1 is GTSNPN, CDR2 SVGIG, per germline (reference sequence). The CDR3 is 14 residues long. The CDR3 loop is CAWTMTEYNSPLHF. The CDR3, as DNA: TGTGCCTGGACTATGACTGAATATAATTCACCCCTCCACTTT.